A single T cell receptor beta chain is shown here with its context. Antigen specificity is unknown. This record comes from a study of early T cells in non-severe SARS-CoV-2 infection. Overall study results and limits: Using VDJdb, the matching emphasized anti-spike CD8 responses while missing private and CD4 specificities.

Unique molecular identifiers were attached to individual cDNA molecules. MiXCR, run by TCRdb on the 5' RACE reads, gives a single entry per CDR3 protein. The sample comprises roughly 93,000 distinct CDR3 sequences, approximately 14% of which are singletons, and about 0.58% rests with the top ten. The source material was whole blood. The clonotype comes from an adult who was a healthcare worker with PCR-confirmed SARS-CoV-2 infection or an uninfected control (not recorded which).

As DNA, the CDR3 is TGTGCCAGCGGGACAGCCGGTGTTGCTAATGAAAAACTGTTTTTT. This translates into CASGTAGVANEKLFF. The chain employs TRBV2 and TRBJ1-4, with 7 bases matching TRBD1. J was trimmed by 3 bases and V by 8 bases; bases with no gene match: 9. Germline V gene sequence: CDR1 SNHLY, CDR2 FYNNEI. This CDR3 is built from 15 residues.